A selection of T cell receptor beta chains follows, all from one sample in a study of T cell responses to AZD1222 COVID-19 vaccine. Profiled with immunoSEQ multiplex PCR; TCRdb holds only in-frame clones, not every one. The table has 180,000 or so clones, roughly nine tenths seen once. The input for sequencing was peripheral blood, taken 28 days after the second AZD1222 dose. The receptors come from an adult who received the AZD1222 COVID-19 vaccine. Each CDR3 is given with its conserved first and last residue. D genes are given only for firm matches. Size is stated for part of the rows, as once, few or many counts, or as a class when the clone is expanded.

clone size | D gene | J gene | V gene | CDR3 DNA | CDR3 protein
- | - | TRBJ1-2 | TRBV6-5 | TGTGCCAGCGGCCCCGTGAACTATGGCTACACCTTC | CASGPVNYGYTF
few | - | TRBJ2-2 | TRBV11-2 | TGTGCCAGCACCAGATTGGGGAGGCCCGGAAGGGGCGGGGAGCTGTTTTTT | CASTRLGRPGRGGELFF
- | - | TRBJ1-5 | TRBV3-1/TRBV3-2 | TGTGCCAGCAGCCAACGGGTCAGCAATCAGCCCCAGCATTTT | CASSQRVSNQPQHF
- | - | TRBJ1-1 | TRBV3-1/TRBV3-2 | TGTGCCACCTCTGGGGGGTCCTACACTGAAGCTTTCTTT | CATSGGSYTEAFF
- | - | TRBJ2-3 | TRBV18 | TGTGCCAGCTCTGGGACTACAGATACGCAGTATTTT | CASSGTTDTQYF
- | - | TRBJ2-7 | TRBV5-1 | TGCGCCAGCAGCTTCCAGGGTGGCGACTACGAGCAGTACTTC | CASSFQGGDYEQYF
- | - | TRBJ1-5 | TRBV6-1 | TGTGCCAGCAGTACCCGAGGGCAGCCCCAGCATTTT | CASSTRGQPQHF
once | - | TRBJ2-6 | TRBV19 | TGTGCCAGTATGGAGCCCCGGGCCGGGGCCAACGTCCTGACTTTC | CASMEPRAGANVLTF
- | TRBD2 | TRBJ2-3 | TRBV5-1 | TGCGCCAGCAGCCTCATAGCGGGGCCGATACCTAGCACAGATACGCAGTATTTT | CASSLIAGPIPSTDTQYF
- | - | TRBJ1-2 | TRBV29-1 | TGCAGCGGGGGACAAGGCGAGGGATCTACCTTC | CSGGQGEGSTF
- | TRBD1 | TRBJ1-4 | TRBV4-3 | TGCGCCAGCAGCCTTGTGACAGGGCCAACTAATGAAAAACTGTTTTTT | CASSLVTGPTNEKLFF
- | TRBD1 | TRBJ1-4 | TRBV6-6 | TGTGCCAGCAGTCGAAACTCCGGGCGGACAGGGAGGGAAAAACTGTTTTTT | CASSRNSGRTGREKLFF
- | TRBD1 | TRBJ1-1 | TRBV9 | TGTGCCAGCAGCCCAGGACAGGGAGGGTTCGACACTGAAGCTTTCTTT | CASSPGQGGFDTEAFF
- | TRBD2 | TRBJ2-1 | TRBV24-1 | TGTGCCACCAGTGATGGGGGACTAGCGGGAGACTACAATGAGCAGTTCTTC | CATSDGGLAGDYNEQFF
- | - | TRBJ2-1 | TRBV7-9 | TGTGCCAGCAGCGGGTCAGAAGGACCTAGCCTGGAGGAGCAGTTCTTC | CASSGSEGPSLEEQFF
- | - | TRBJ2-2 | TRBV24-1 | TGTGCCACCAGTGACCCGGGACGCCACGAGCTGTTTTTT | CATSDPGRHELFF
- | - | TRBJ1-3 | TRBV19 | TGTGCCAGTGGACAGACATGGCTCTCTGGAAACACCATATATTTT | CASGQTWLSGNTIYF
- | TRBD1 | TRBJ1-1 | TRBV27 | TGTGCCAGCAGTGCGAGGGACAGGGGTGAGGCTGAAGCTTTCTTT | CASSARDRGEAEAFF
- | - | TRBJ1-3 | TRBV30 | TGTGCCTGGGGACACACCGCTAACACCATATATTTT | CAWGHTANTIYF
- | - | TRBJ1-4 | TRBV9 | TGTGCCAGCAGCACGGCCTCTGGGGTAGGGGATGAAAAACTGTTTTTT | CASSTASGVGDEKLFF
- | - | TRBJ1-5 | TRBV6-2/TRBV6-3 | TGTGCCAGCAGTTGGGGGACAAGTCAGCCCCAGCATTTT | CASSWGTSQPQHF
- | - | TRBJ1-1 | TRBV29-1 | TGCAGCCTTTCATTGAACACTGAAGCTTTCTTT | CSLSLNTEAFF
- | TRBD1 | TRBJ2-3 | TRBV7-3 | TGTGCCAGCAGCCGCAGGGGGCGGACAGATACGCAGTATTTT | CASSRRGRTDTQYF
- | TRBD1 | TRBJ1-6 | TRBV11-2 | TGTGCCAGCAGAAATTACCAGGGCCAGGGGGGTTCACCCCTCCACTTT | CASRNYQGQGGSPLHF
- | - | TRBJ2-7 | TRBV6-2/TRBV6-3 | TGTGCCAGCAGTTCCCTGCGGGGGCGCCGACCCTACGAGCAGTACTTC | CASSSLRGRRPYEQYF
- | - | TRBJ1-5 | TRBV5-1 | TGCGCCAGCAGCTTGGATGTAAGTAGCAATCAGCCCCAGCATTTT | CASSLDVSSNQPQHF
- | - | TRBJ2-5 | TRBV30 | TGTGCCTGGAGTGTTAGGCCGGGGGCAGGGCGGCTTGGAGAGACCCAGTACTTC | CAWSVRPGAGRLGETQYF
- | - | TRBJ2-7 | TRBV30 | TGTGCCTGGAGCGGCTCAAGAGGTGCCTACGAGCAGTACTTC | CAWSGSRGAYEQYF
- | - | TRBJ2-3 | TRBV19 | TGTGCCAGTAGTATACTACAGGCCACAGATACGCAGTATTTT | CASSILQATDTQYF
few | - | TRBJ1-4 | TRBV11-2 | TGTGCCAGCAGCTTCGAAGGGGTCCCTAATGAAAAACTGTTTTTT | CASSFEGVPNEKLFF
- | TRBD1 | TRBJ2-1 | TRBV5-8 | TGTGCCAGCAGCTTTAGTATTAGGGGGCGCCTCGATGAGCAGTTCTTC | CASSFSIRGRLDEQFF
few | - | TRBJ2-6 | TRBV5-1 | TGCGCCAGCAGCAACGGACGGACAACTGGGGCCAACGTCCTGACTTTC | CASSNGRTTGANVLTF
few | TRBD2 | TRBJ2-5 | TRBV6-9 | TGTGCCAGCAGTTATCTATTCGTTGGGATCGGGACTAGCGGAGACTTGGAGACCCAGTACTTC | CASSYLFVGIGTSGDLETQYF
- | TRBD1 | TRBJ2-1 | TRBV24-1 | TGTGCCACCAGTGACTCAACAGGGGGGATCTACAATGAGCAGTTCTTC | CATSDSTGGIYNEQFF
- | - | TRBJ2-6 | TRBV3-1/TRBV3-2 | TGTGCCAGCAGCGCCTACAGAGCCAACGTCCTGACTTTC | CASSAYRANVLTF
- | - | TRBJ2-1 | TRBV27 | TGTGCCAGCAGTCTAGTACGGACGGACTCCTACAATGAGCAGTTCTTC | CASSLVRTDSYNEQFF
- | TRBD1 | TRBJ2-1 | TRBV5-1 | TGCGCCAGCAGCTTGGCCCAGGGGGCCAGTCGAGGCAATGAGCAGTTCTTC | CASSLAQGASRGNEQFF
- | - | TRBJ1-2 | TRBV18 | TGTGCCAGCTCAGTGGGACGAACTTATGGCTACACCTTC | CASSVGRTYGYTF
- | TRBD1 | TRBJ1-4 | TRBV15 | TGTGCCACCAGCAGCGCAGGGGGCGGGAGAACTAATGAAAAACTGTTTTTT | CATSSAGGGRTNEKLFF
few | TRBD1 | TRBJ1-2 | TRBV27 | TGTGCCAGCAGCAGAGGGGGCAACTATGGCTACACCTTC | CASSRGGNYGYTF
- | - | TRBJ2-7 | TRBV19 | TGTGCCAGTAGTTACCAGGCACGCTCCTACGAGCAGTACTTC | CASSYQARSYEQYF
- | TRBD1 | TRBJ1-2 | TRBV30 | TGTGCCTGGAAAACAGGGGGCTTCAATGGCTACACCTTC | CAWKTGGFNGYTF
- | - | TRBJ1-5 | TRBV18 | TGTGCCAGCTCACCAATACGGGAAAGCAATCAGCCCCAGCATTTT | CASSPIRESNQPQHF
- | - | TRBJ1-1 | TRBV4-3 | TGCGCCAGCAGCCCGGAATTAGGTATGAACACTGAAGCTTTCTTT | CASSPELGMNTEAFF
- | TRBD1 | TRBJ2-3 | TRBV25-1 | TGTGCCAGCAGTAAAAGGACAGGAATTTACACAGATACGCAGTATTTT | CASSKRTGIYTDTQYF
few | - | TRBJ1-2 | TRBV7-2 | TGTGCCAGCAGCTTAGAGGAGGCGGTTGGCGGCTACACCTTC | CASSLEEAVGGYTF
- | - | TRBJ2-2 | TRBV5-1 | TGCGCCAGCAGCTCGATTCGGGCTAACACCGGGGAGCTGTTTTTT | CASSSIRANTGELFF
- | - | TRBJ1-6 | TRBV5-8 | TGTGCCAGCAGCTTGGTGACATACTATAATTCACCCCTCCACTTT | CASSLVTYYNSPLHF
- | - | TRBJ2-4 | TRBV7-9 | TGTGCCAGCAGCTTCCCAGGGAGAAACATTCAGTACTTC | CASSFPGRNIQYF
- | - | TRBJ2-2 | TRBV18 | TGTGCCAGCTCACCGGACTCCACCGGGGAGCTGTTTTTT | CASSPDSTGELFF